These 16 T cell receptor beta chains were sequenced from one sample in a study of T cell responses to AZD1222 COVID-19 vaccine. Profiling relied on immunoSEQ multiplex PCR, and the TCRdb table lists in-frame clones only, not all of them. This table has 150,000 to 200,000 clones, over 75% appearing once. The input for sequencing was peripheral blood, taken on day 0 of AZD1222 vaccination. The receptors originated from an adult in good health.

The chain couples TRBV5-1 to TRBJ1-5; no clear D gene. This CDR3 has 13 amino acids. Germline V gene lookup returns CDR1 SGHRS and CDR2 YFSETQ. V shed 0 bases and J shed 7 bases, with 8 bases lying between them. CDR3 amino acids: CASSLEGIQPQHF. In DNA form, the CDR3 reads TGCGCCAGCAGCTTGGAAGGTATCCAGCCCCAGCATTTT.

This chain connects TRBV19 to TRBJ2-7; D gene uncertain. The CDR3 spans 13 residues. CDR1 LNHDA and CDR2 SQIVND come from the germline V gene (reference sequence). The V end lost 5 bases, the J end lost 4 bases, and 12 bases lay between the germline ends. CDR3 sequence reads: CASSRGRSYEQYF. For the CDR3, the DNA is TGTGCCAGTAGTCGAGGCAGATCTTACGAGCAGTACTTC.

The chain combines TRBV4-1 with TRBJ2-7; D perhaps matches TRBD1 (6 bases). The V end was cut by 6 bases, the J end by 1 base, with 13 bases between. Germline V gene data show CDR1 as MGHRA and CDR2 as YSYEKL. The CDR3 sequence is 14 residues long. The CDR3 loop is CASRGTDRSYEQYF. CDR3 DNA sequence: TGCGCCAGCAGGGGTACAGACAGGTCCTACGAGCAGTACTTC.

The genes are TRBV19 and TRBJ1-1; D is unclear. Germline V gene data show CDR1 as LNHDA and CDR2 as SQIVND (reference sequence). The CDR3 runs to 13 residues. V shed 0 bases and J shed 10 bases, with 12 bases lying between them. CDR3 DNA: TGTGCCAGTAGTATAGATCTCGAGACGGGAGCTTTCTTT. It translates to CASSIDLETGAFF.

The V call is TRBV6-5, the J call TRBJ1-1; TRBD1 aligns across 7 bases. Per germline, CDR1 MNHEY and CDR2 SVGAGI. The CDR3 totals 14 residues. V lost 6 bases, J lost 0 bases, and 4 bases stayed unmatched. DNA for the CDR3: TGTGCCAGCAGAGAGACAGGGCTGAACACTGAAGCTTTCTTT. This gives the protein CASRETGLNTEAFF.

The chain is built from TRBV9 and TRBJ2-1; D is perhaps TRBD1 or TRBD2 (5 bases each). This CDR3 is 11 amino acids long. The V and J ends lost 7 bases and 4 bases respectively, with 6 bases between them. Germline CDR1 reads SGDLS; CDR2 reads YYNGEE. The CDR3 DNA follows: TGTGCCAGCGGGGGATACAATGAGCAGTTCTTC. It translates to CASGGYNEQFF.

The CDR3 protein is CASANTEAFF. The CDR3 DNA is TGTGCCAGCGCCAACACTGAAGCTTTCTTT. This chain links TRBV9 with TRBJ1-1; D is unclear. Trimming removed 7 bases from V and 2 bases from J, with 3 bases in between. The CDR3 totals 10 residues. Germline loops: CDR1 SGDLS, CDR2 YYNGEE. The whole variable domain, remainder taken from reference TRBV9 and TRBJ1-1, is DSGVTQTPKHLITATGQRVTLRCSPRSGDLSVYWYQQSLDQGLQFLIQYYNGEERAKGNILERFSAQQFPDLHSELNLSSLELGDSALYFCASANTEAFFGQGTRLTVV.

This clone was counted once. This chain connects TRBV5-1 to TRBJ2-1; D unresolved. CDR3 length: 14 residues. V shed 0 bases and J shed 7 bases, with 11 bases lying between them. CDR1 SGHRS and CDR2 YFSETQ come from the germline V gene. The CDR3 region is CASSLGPLGNEQFF. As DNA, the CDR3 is TGCGCCAGCAGCTTGGGCCCCCTTGGGAATGAGCAGTTCTTC.

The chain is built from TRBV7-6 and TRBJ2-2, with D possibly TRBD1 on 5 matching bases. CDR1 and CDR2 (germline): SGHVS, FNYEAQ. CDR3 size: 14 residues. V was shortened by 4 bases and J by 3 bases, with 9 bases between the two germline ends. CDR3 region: CASSSDTYTGELFF. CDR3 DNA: TGTGCCAGCAGCTCGGACACTTACACCGGGGAGCTGTTTTTT. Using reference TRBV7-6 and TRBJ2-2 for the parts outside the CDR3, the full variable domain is GAGVSQSPRYKVTKRGQDVALRCDPISGHVSLYWYRQALGQGPEFLTYFNYEAQQDKSGLPNDRFSAERPEGSISTLTIQRTEQRDSAMYRCASSSDTYTGELFFGEGSRLTVL.

The CDR3 DNA follows: TGTGCCTGCCACGCCGCGCGGGGGCCTCCTAATGAGCAGTTCTTC. Its translation is CACHAARGPPNEQFF. The chain has TRBV30 and TRBJ2-1; the D gene is possibly TRBD2 (7 bases). Trimming cost V 6 bases and J 7 bases, with 22 bases left between them. The CDR3 loop spans 15 amino acids. Germline CDR1 and CDR2: GTSNPN and SVGIG (reference sequence).

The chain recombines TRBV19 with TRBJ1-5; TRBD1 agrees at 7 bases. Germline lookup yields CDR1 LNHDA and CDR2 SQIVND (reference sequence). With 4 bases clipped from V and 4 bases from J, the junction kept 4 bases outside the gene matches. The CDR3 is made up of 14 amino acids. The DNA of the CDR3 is TGTGCCAGTAGTAGAGACAGGGTTAATCAGCCCCAGCATTTT. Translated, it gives CASSRDRVNQPQHF.

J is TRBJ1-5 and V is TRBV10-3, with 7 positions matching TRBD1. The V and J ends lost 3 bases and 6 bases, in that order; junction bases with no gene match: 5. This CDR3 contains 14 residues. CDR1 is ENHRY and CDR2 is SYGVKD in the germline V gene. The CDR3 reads CAISDQGEGQPQHF. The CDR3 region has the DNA TGTGCCATCAGTGACCAGGGGGAGGGTCAGCCCCAGCATTTT.

This CDR3 reads CASSWETRGHTGELFF. The CDR3 coding sequence is TGCGCCAGCAGCTGGGAGACGCGGGGCCACACCGGGGAGCTGTTTTTT. The V and J genes are TRBV5-1 and TRBJ2-2; a possible D gene is TRBD2 (6 bases). The CDR3 has 16 amino acids. The V and J ends lost 3 bases and 3 bases respectively, with 15 bases between them. Looked up from germline, CDR1 is SGHRS and CDR2 is YFSETQ.

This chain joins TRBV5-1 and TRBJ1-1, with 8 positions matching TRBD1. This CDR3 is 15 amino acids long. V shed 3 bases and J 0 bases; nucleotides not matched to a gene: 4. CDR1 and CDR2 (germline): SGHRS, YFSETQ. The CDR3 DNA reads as TGCGCCAGCAGCTCTGTACAGGGGGTGAACACTGAAGCTTTCTTT. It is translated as CASSSVQGVNTEAFF.

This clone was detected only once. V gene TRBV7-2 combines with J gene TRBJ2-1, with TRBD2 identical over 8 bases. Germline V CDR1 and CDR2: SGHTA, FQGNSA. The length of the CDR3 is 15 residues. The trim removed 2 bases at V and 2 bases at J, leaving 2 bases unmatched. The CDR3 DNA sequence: TGTGCCAGCAGCTTAATGCGGGGGGCCTACAATGAGCAGTTCTTC. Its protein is CASSLMRGAYNEQFF.

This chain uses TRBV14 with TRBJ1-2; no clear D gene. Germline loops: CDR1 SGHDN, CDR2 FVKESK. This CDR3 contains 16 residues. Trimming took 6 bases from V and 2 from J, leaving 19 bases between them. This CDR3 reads CASSLYSAPNNYGYTF. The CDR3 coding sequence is TGTGCCAGCAGTTTATATTCAGCCCCAAACAACTATGGCTACACCTTC.